This TCR beta chain was retrieved from a study of T-cell memory formation after mild COVID-19. Background on the study: TCR clusters were mostly donor specific.

MiXCR, applied by TCRdb to the 5' RACE reads, yields one record per CDR3 protein. The sample contains approximately 570,000 distinct CDR3 sequences, approximately 18% of which appear only once. Trimming left V 4 bases short and J 4 bases short, with 14 bases between. This CDR3 has 14 amino acids. The germline V gene encodes CDR1 SEHNR and CDR2 FQNEAQ (reference sequence). This sequence was found in an adult woman who had mild COVID-19 (a few samples of this study predate the infection). Cell type and time point are not known. The chain couples TRBV7-9 to TRBJ2-7; D not resolved. Sequencing used PBMCs or a T cell subset sorted from them (not recorded which). The CDR3 region is CASSSRATRYEQYF. CDR3 in DNA: TGTGCCAGCAGCTCCCGGGCGACCCGGTACGAGCAGTACTTC.